This T cell receptor beta chain was recovered during a study of cytomegalovirus exposure and HLA in healthy donors. Study summary: The Caucasian-associated ancestry cluster held over 65% of around 380 genotyped donors. Notes on the study in general: The study listed some 160 cytomegalovirus-associated TCR beta chains. A prior analysis recorded that most TCR beta V segments were productive about 87% or about 30% of the time.

This CDR3 has 13 amino acids. Germline V gene lookup returns CDR1 SGDLS and CDR2 YYNGEE. The table lists this clone with a count of one. Antigen specificity is unknown. An end of the junction differs from the germline gene, which may be a read error. The study ran its PCR with 60 Vbeta and 13 Jbeta primers. Generated by immunoSEQ multiplex PCR, the TCRdb table keeps only in-frame clones and is missing some. This sample has about 140,000 clones; more than 70% occur once, and the top ten carry 3% to 3.5%. The chain links TRBV9 to TRBJ2-2; the D gene is possibly TRBD2 (6 bases). Material: PBMCs. The receptor's source is a man in his forties in good health and CMV-seronegative. CDR3 loop: CASSSPRAGGLFF. CDR3 nucleotide sequence: TGTGCCAGCAGCTCTCCACGCGCCGGGGGGCTGTTTTTT.